The 5 T cell receptor beta chains in this list originate from one sample, sequenced in a study of T cell repertoires in cytomegalovirus infection. TCRdb processed the reads anew with MiXCR; each CDR3 protein has one entry. The sample lists some 350,000 distinct CDR3 sequences; about 34% were seen once. Their cognate antigens are unknown. Specimen: cultured PBMCs, collected from culture after CMV antigen stimulation. The receptors were gathered from a human donor in good health (CMV status not recorded). Some clones in this sample may be carry-over from other donors' samples.

This clonotype was found many times. The J gene is TRBJ2-2, the V gene TRBV7-2; 8 nucleotides align to TRBD2. Germline V CDR1 and CDR2: SGHTA, FQGNSA. This CDR3 contains 16 residues. J gave up 7 bases and V 3 bases, and 10 bases lay outside the gene matches. The DNA for the CDR3 is TGTGCCAGCAGCTTCCAAGCGGGGGTTCGTGGCGGGGAGCTGTTTTTT. Translated: CASSFQAGVRGGELFF.

The CDR3 reads CASSQDDRGGNEAFF. The CDR3 nucleotides read TGCGCCAGCAGCCAAGATGACAGGGGGGGGAATGAAGCTTTCTTT. The chain has TRBV4-1 and TRBJ1-1; 9 bases map to TRBD1. J lost 7 bases, V lost 0 bases, and 6 bases had no gene match. This CDR3 spans 15 amino acids. Germline V lookup: CDR1 MGHRA, CDR2 YSYEKL.

This clonotype was picked up many times. The rearrangement uses TRBV5-5 and TRBJ1-5; D not certain. The CDR3 runs to 17 residues. The germline V and J ends were trimmed by 7 bases and 2 bases, with 22 bases remaining between them. Germline values: CDR1 SGHKS, CDR2 YYEKEE (reference sequence). CDR3 amino acids: CASSSMGGSSGNQPQHF. The DNA of the CDR3 is TGTGCCAGCTCTTCAATGGGCGGAAGTTCGGGCAATCAGCCCCAGCATTTT.

This clonotype came up many times. The chain joins TRBV7-6 to TRBJ2-5; 7 bases are a match to TRBD1. The ends lost 6 bases at V and 6 bases at J; junction bases unmatched: 7. Per the germline V gene, CDR1 is SGHVS and CDR2 is FNYEAQ. This CDR3 is 13 amino acids long. CDR3 residues: CASSRQGGKTQYF. DNA of the CDR3: TGTGCCAGCAGTCGACAGGGTGGGAAGACCCAGTACTTC.

The V and J genes are TRBV24-1 and TRBJ2-1; no reliable D call. CDR1 is KGHDR, CDR2 SFDVKD, per germline. CDR3 length equals 13 residues. V was cut by 4 bases and J by 8 bases, with 11 bases left in between. CDR3 protein: CATSDRPRYEQFF. CDR3 DNA: TGTGCCACCAGTGACCGGCCAAGGTATGAGCAGTTCTTC.